This T cell receptor (beta chain) is from a study of T cells in Graves' hyperthyroidism and ophthalmopathy (dated by TCRdb to between 2019 and 2020). For the wider study: Peripheral blood was sampled at the time of initial diagnosis, prior to any treatment. According to the paper, TCR Vbeta CDR3 sequencing was carried out on over 130 peripheral blood samples, which came from fewer than 50 ophthalmopathy, 80 or so hyperthyroidism and approximately 17 progressor patients. Prospective prediction of ophthalmopathy was tested in an independent validation cohort consisting of 18 hyperthyroidism patients and over 15 patients who later progressed to ophthalmopathy. After sampling, hyperthyroidism patients received methimazole starting at 30 mg daily, and ophthalmopathy patients received high-dose intravenous methylprednisolone. In several Graves' hyperthyroidism patients, the study also compared T-cell repertoires from thyroid tissue with T-cell repertoires from blood. A discovery cohort of about a hundred patients, about 43 with Graves' ophthalmopathy and 55 to 65 with stable Graves' hyperthyroidism, was used to find distinguishing TCR V-J signatures. The 85 to 100 discovery patients were divided at random into training and test sets in a 7:3 ratio. Points the paper makes about the study in general: Ophthalmopathy was separated from stable hyperthyroidism by a 13 V-J signature model, with around 90% sensitivity and roughly 84% specificity obtained in cross-validation and 80%/75% obtained in testing. In validation, the model predicted progression to ophthalmopathy with roughly 70% sensitivity and about 72% specificity, a median of 6.5 months before onset. Most expanded thyroid clonotypes (frequency above 0.001) were also found in blood, which suggests that blood repertoires may mirror thyroid immune responses. Sample size was not statistically predetermined, and blinding of investigators to group allocation was not performed.

The TCR beta CDR3 regions were amplified from RNA transcripts. The TCR CDR3 was subjected to a first round of RT-PCR using the HTBI primer set and the Qiagen OneStep RT-PCR kit. The libraries were constructed in a second round of multiplex PCR and then size-selected and purified. Paired-end sequencing of the libraries was performed with 100 bp reads on an Illumina HiSeq2000. The authors' pipeline ran thus. SOAPnuke was used to process the raw data, throwing out any read that contained adapters or uncalled bases, had a mean Phred below 15, or lacked an exact constant-primer or identifier match. High-quality paired reads were merged using COPE v1.2.5, and each unique nucleotide sequence was defined as a clonotype. MiTCR v1.1 was used to align the clonotypes against IMGT TRBV, TRBD and TRBJ reference segments. Analysis was restricted to V-J combinations with a frequency above 0.0001, which covered 98% to 99.2% of repertoires. A TCS score was defined as the ratio between F50 (clonal expansion) and ExV (chaos), using BLOSUM62-based TCRdist between CDR3 peptides within each V-J. Welch's t-statistics and random forest reduced approximately 520 V-J features to 10 to 15, which were used in a naive Bayes classifier (R e1071). TCRdb ran its own pipeline on the public reads, namely fastp trimming at Q25 and MiXCR clone calling, and kept in-frame beta chains. Rows are combined by CDR3 protein, so each entry shows the most common genes and DNA. Clone size and V and J calls follow TCRdb, not the original study. Counted in this sample were hundreds of thousands of distinct CDR3 sequences; 14% of them appeared once. The ten biggest clones cover more than 8.5% of the sample.

Graves' hyperthyroidism was defined as stable when no progression to ophthalmopathy occurred over 18 months of follow-up. Hyperthyroidism patients were aged 18 to 65 years and newly diagnosed, with disease duration of less than 2 months. Exclusion was applied to patients with uncontrolled infections, other autoimmune diseases, pregnancy or lactation. Diagnoses were established on the basis of clinical symptoms, serum thyroxine and TRAb, thyroid ultrasound, and orbital computed tomography. Ficoll-Paque density gradient centrifugation was used to isolate PBMCs from under 11 ml of fresh peripheral blood. Total RNA was extracted with Trizol reagent, and quality was checked on an Agilent 2100 Bioanalyzer. Measured from the cysteine to the phenylalanine, the CDR3 is 15 residues long. The kept DNA is CDR3 alone, 45 bases in frame from the first base. The germline V gene yields MNHNS for CDR1 and SASEGT for CDR2. The junction carries 13 bases between V and J, which are trimmed by 1 base and 3 bases respectively.

Concerning this clonotype: What this receptor recognizes is not known. No qualities accompany the bases; no much larger clone lies one base away.

Sequenced material: blood. The chain is assembled from TRBV6-1 and TRBJ2-7; the D gene is unclear. The sequence was obtained from a woman younger than 35 with Graves' hyperthyroidism. CDR3 reads: CASSEEIGTIYEQYF. The DNA sequence reads TGTGCCAGCAGTGAAGAGATCGGTACCATCTACGAGCAGTACTTC.